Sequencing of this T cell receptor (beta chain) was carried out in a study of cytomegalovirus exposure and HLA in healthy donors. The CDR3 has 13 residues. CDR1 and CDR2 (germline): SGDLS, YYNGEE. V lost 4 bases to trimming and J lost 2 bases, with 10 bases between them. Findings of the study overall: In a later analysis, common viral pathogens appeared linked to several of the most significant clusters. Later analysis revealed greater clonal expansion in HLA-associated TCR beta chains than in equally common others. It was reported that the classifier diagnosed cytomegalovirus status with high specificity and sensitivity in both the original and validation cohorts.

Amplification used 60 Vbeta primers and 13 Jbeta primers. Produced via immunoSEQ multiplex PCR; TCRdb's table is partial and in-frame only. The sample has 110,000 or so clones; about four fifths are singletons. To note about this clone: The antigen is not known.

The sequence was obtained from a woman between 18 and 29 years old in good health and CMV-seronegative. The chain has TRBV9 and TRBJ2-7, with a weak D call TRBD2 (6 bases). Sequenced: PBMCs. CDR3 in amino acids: CASSPGLTYEQYF. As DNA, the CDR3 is TGTGCCAGCAGCCCTGGACTAACCTACGAGCAGTACTTC.